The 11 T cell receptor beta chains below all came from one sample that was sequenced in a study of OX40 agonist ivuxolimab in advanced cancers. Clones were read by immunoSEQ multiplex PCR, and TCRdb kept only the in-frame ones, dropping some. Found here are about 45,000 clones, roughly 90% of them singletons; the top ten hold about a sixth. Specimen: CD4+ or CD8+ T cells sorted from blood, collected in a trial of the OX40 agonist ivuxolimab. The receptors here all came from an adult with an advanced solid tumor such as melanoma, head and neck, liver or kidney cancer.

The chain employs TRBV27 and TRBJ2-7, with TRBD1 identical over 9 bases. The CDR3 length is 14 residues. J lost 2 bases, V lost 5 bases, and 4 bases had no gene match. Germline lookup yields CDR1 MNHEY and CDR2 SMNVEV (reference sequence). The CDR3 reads CASSIDRGAYEQYF. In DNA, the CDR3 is TGTGCCAGCAGTATCGACAGGGGGGCCTACGAGCAGTACTTC.

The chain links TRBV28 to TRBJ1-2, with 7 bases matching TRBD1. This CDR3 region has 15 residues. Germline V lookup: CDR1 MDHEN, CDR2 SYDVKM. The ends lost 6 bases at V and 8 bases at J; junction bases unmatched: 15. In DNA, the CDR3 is TGTGCCAGCAGCCTGAAAGGGGGCTGGGTTAGGGGCTACACCTTC. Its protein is CASSLKGGWVRGYTF.

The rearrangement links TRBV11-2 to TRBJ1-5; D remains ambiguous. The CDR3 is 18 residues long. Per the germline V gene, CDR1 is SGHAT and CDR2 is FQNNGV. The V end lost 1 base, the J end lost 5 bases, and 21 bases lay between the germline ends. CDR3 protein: CASSLGGSGVNRDQPQHF. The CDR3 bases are TGTGCCAGCAGCTTAGGCGGATCCGGGGTCAATCGAGATCAGCCCCAGCATTTT.

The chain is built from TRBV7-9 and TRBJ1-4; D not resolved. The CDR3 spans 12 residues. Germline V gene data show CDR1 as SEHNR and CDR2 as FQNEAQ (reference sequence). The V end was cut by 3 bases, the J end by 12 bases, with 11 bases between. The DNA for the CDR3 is TGTGCCAGCAGCTTCAAGACCGGGGAACTGTTTTTT. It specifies CASSFKTGELFF.

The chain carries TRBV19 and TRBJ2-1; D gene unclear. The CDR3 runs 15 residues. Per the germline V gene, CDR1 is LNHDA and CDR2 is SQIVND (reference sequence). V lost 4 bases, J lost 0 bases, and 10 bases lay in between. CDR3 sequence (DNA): TGTGCCAGTAGTACAGACCCTAGCTCCTACAATGAGCAGTTCTTC. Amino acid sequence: CASSTDPSSYNEQFF. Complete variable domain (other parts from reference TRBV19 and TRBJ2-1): DGGITQSPKYLFRKEGQNVTLSCEQNLNHDAMYWYRQDPGQGLRLIYYSQIVNDFQKGDIAEGYSVSREKKESFPLTVTSAQKNPTAFYLCASSTDPSSYNEQFFGPGTRLTVL.

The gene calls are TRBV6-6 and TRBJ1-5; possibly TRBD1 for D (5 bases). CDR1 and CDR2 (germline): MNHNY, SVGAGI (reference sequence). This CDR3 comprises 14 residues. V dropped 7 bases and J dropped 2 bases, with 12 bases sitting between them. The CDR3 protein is CASKKGVGNQPQHF. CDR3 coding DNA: TGTGCCAGCAAGAAAGGGGTCGGCAATCAGCCCCAGCATTTT.

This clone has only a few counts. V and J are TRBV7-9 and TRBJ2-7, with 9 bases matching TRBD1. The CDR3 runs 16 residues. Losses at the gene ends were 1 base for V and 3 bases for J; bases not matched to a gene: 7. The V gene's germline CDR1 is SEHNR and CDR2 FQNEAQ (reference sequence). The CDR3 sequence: CASSLGRDRASYEQYF. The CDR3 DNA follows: TGTGCCAGCAGCTTAGGCCGGGACAGGGCCAGCTACGAGCAGTACTTC.

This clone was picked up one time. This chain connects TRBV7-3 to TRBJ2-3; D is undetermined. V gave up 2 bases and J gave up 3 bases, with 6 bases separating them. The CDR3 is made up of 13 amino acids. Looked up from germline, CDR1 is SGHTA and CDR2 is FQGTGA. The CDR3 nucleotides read TGTGCCAGCAGCTTACTTTTGACAGATACGCAGTATTTT. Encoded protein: CASSLLLTDTQYF.

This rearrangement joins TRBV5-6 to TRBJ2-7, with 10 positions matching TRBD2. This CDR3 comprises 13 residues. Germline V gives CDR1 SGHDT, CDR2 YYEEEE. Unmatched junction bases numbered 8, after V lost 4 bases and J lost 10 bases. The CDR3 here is CASSPGTSAPQYF. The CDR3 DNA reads TGTGCCAGCAGCCCCGGGACTAGCGCGCCACAGTACTTC.

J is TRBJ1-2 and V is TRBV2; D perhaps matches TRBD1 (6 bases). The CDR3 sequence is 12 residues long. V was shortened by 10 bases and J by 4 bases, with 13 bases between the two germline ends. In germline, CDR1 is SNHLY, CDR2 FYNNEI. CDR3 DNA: TGTGCCATTGTGGGGGGCGGCTATGGCTACACCTTC. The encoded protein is CAIVGGGYGYTF.

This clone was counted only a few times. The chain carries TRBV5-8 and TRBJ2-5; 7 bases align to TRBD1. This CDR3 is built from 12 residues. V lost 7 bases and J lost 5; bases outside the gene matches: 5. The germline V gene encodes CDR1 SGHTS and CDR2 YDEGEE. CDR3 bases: TGTGCCAGCCTGACAGGGTTGGAGACCCAGTACTTC. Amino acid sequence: CASLTGLETQYF.